The 32 T cell receptor beta chains presented below share a single source sample, sequenced in a study of spatial heterogeneity in lung cancer (dated by TCRdb to the late 2010s). Libraries were prepared through 5' RACE. Sequencing was performed on a NextSeq 500. TCRdb handled the public reads itself, with Q25 trimming in fastp and clone calling in MiXCR, and kept productive beta chains. A single entry per CDR3 protein holds the most common genes and DNA from its merged rows. Across this sample there are tens of thousands of distinct CDR3 sequences, with approximately 15% seen only once. The top ten hold 50% to 65% of the sample. This specimen's time point label, interpreted: sample taken at primary tumor resection. The material was PBMCs, obtained at surgery. These receptors came from a male donor with early-stage non-small cell lung cancer.

This clonotype was seen more than once but under ten times. The chain couples TRBV11-2 to TRBJ1-6; D possibly corresponds to TRBD1 (5 bases). CDR3 size: 15 residues. Trimming took off 0 bases at V and 12 bases at J, with 15 bases between the two ends. Germline V gene data show CDR1 as SGHAT and CDR2 as FQNNGV. This CDR3 reads CASSLDEMEGRPLHF. The CDR3 nucleotides read TGTGCCAGCAGCTTAGATGAGATGGAGGGGCGACCCCTCCACTTT.

This clonotype was observed once. The chain employs TRBV27 and TRBJ2-2, with D possibly matching TRBD2 (6 bases). The germline gives CDR1 MNHEY, CDR2 SMNVEV (reference sequence). Trimming cost V 6 bases and J 2 bases, with 16 bases left between them. This CDR3 has 16 residues. The CDR3 sequence: CASRSLEGFNTGELFF. The CDR3 coding sequence is TGTGCCAGCAGATCCTTGGAGGGCTTCAACACCGGGGAGCTGTTTTTT.

This clonotype was picked up one time. The V gene is TRBV14, the J gene TRBJ2-3; D unclear. Trimming removed 3 bases at V and 7 bases at J, with 8 bases between. Germline V gene sequence: CDR1 SGHDN, CDR2 FVKESK. This CDR3 is built from 12 residues. CDR3 in DNA: TGTGCCAGCAGCCAGGATCGGCATACGCAGTATTTT. This codes for CASSQDRHTQYF.

The rearrangement joins TRBV7-9 to TRBJ2-3, with D unclear. Trimming left V 2 bases short and J 5 bases short, with 5 bases between. This CDR3 has 12 residues. Germline V lookup: CDR1 SEHNR, CDR2 FQNEAQ (reference sequence). This chain's CDR3 is CASSLTGDTQYF. CDR3 DNA: TGTGCCAGCAGCTTAACGGGAGATACGCAGTATTTT. Full variable domain (missing parts from reference TRBV7-9 and TRBJ2-3): DTGVSQNPRHKITKRGQNVTFRCDPISEHNRLYWYRQTLGQGPEFLTYFQNEAQLEKSRLLSDRFSAERPKGSFSTLEIQRTEQGDSAMYLCASSLTGDTQYFGPGTRLTVL.

This clonotype was seen many times. The V and J genes are TRBV6-5 and TRBJ1-5, with D unresolved. Trimming took 0 bases from V and 2 from J, leaving 5 bases between them. Germline V gene lookup returns CDR1 MNHEY and CDR2 SVGAGI. This CDR3 spans 14 amino acids. For the CDR3, the DNA is TGTGCCAGCAGTTACTCCGGAGGCAATCAGCCCCAGCATTTT. This sequence encodes CASSYSGGNQPQHF.

This clonotype was recorded a few times. The CDR3 reads CASGTGMGAGANVLTF. CDR3 bases: TGTGCCAGCGGGACAGGGATGGGAGCTGGGGCCAACGTCCTGACTTTC. J is TRBJ2-6 and V is TRBV4-2; TRBD1 aligns across 9 bases. In germline, CDR1 is LGHNA, CDR2 YNFKEQ. J was trimmed by 2 bases and V by 8 bases; bases with no gene match: 7. This CDR3 spans 16 amino acids.

This clonotype has only one observation. The CDR3 bases are TGTGCCAGCAGTGAATTGGTGACATCGAACACTGAAGCTTTCTTT. Translated: CASSELVTSNTEAFF. The rearrangement joins TRBV25-1 to TRBJ1-1; no definite D call. The CDR3 covers 15 residues. CDR1 and CDR2 from the germline V gene are MGHDK and SYGVNS. The V end was cut by 1 base, the J end by 1 base, with 10 bases between.

This clonotype was recorded many times. The chain links TRBV7-8 to TRBJ1-5, with a tentative D call TRBD1 (6 bases). V was shortened by 5 bases and J by 4 bases, with 18 bases between the two germline ends. The V gene's germline CDR1 is SGHVS and CDR2 FQNEAQ. The CDR3 is 16 residues long. In DNA, the CDR3 is TGTGCCAGCAGCGGGGACACCGCCGCTCCTAATCAGCCCCAGCATTTT. Residues: CASSGDTAAPNQPQHF.

This clonotype was counted many times. This chain uses TRBV10-3 with TRBJ2-5; 8 positions agree with TRBD2. Germline CDR1 ENHRY, CDR2 SYGVKD. Trimming took 3 bases from V and 5 from J; bases not matched to a gene: 5. CDR3 length: 14 residues. The DNA of the CDR3 is TGTGCCATCAGTGACAGCGGGGGCGAGGAGACCCAGTACTTC. Amino acids: CAISDSGGEETQYF.

About this clonotype itself: With a much larger clone just one base away, this may be a read error. V is TRBV20-1 and J is TRBJ1-1; tentatively, D is TRBD1 (5 bases). Germline V CDR1 and CDR2: DFQATT, SNEGSKA (reference sequence). This CDR3 spans 15 amino acids. The CDR3 loop reads CSGRGWGKGSTEAFF. The CDR3, as DNA: TGCAGTGGTAGAGGGTGGGGGAAAGGGAGCACTGAAGCTTTCTTT.

J is TRBJ2-1 and V is TRBV10-3; D possibly matches TRBD1 or TRBD2 (5 bases each). CDR1 ENHRY and CDR2 SYGVKD come from the germline V gene. Trimming left V 8 bases short and J 6 bases short, with 8 bases between. The CDR3 covers 11 residues. Written as DNA, the CDR3 is TGTGCCATCGGGGCGGGCAATGAGCAGTTCTTC. Residues: CAIGAGNEQFF.

This clonotype was found many times. The genes are TRBV11-2 and TRBJ2-5; D may be TRBD2 (5 bases). The CDR3 is made up of 12 amino acids. V lost 4 bases and J 5 bases, leaving 8 bases between the germline ends. Germline CDR1 reads SGHAT; CDR2 reads FQNNGV. CDR3 nucleotide sequence: TGTGCCAGCAGCTGGGAGAGGGAGACCCAGTACTTC. Protein sequence: CASSWERETQYF.

The genes are TRBV5-1 and TRBJ1-1; 9 bases align to TRBD1. The CDR3 spans 13 residues. CDR1 SGHRS and CDR2 YFSETQ come from the germline V gene. V shed 4 bases, J shed 5 bases, and the junction held 3 bases outside the gene matches. CDR3 nucleotides: TGCGCCAGCAGCATGACAGGGGGAACTGAAGCTTTCTTT. Protein sequence: CASSMTGGTEAFF.

This clonotype was seen a few times. This chain links TRBV25-1 with TRBJ2-7; 13 nucleotides match TRBD2. CDR1 and CDR2 (germline): MGHDK, SYGVNS. The CDR3 is 16 amino acids. Trimming cost V 3 bases and J 4 bases; bases outside gene matches: 6. The CDR3 nucleotides read TGTGCCAGCAGTGACCCCACTAGCGGGAGGGAATACGAGCAGTACTTC. Its translation: CASSDPTSGREYEQYF.

The CDR3 DNA follows: TGCAGTGCTAGAGTCACACCTCAAAACTATGGCTACACCTTC. Protein product: CSARVTPQNYGYTF. The chain combines TRBV20-1 with TRBJ1-2; D ambiguous. Trimming removed 1 base from V and 2 bases from J, with 11 bases in between. This CDR3 contains 14 residues. Germline V CDR1 and CDR2: DFQATT, SNEGSKA (reference sequence).

This clonotype was recorded once. V gene TRBV20-1 combines with J gene TRBJ1-4, with D unclear. The CDR3 length is 11 residues. CDR1 is DFQATT and CDR2 is SNEGSKA in the germline V gene (reference sequence). The germline V and J ends were trimmed by 6 bases and 7 bases, with 9 bases remaining between them. CDR3 residues: CSAPSGEKLFF. The CDR3 bases are TGCAGTGCCCCCTCTGGTGAAAAACTGTTTTTT.

The rearrangement uses TRBV30 and TRBJ2-5; 11 nucleotides match TRBD2. CDR1 GTSNPN and CDR2 SVGIG come from the germline V gene (reference sequence). V shed 2 bases and J 0 bases; nucleotides not matched to a gene: 8. There are 17 residues in the CDR3. CDR3 loop: CAWSPIGGLADQETQYF. The CDR3 DNA is TGTGCCTGGAGTCCAATTGGGGGACTAGCGGACCAAGAGACCCAGTACTTC.

This clonotype has only a few counts. The rearrangement links TRBV7-9 to TRBJ2-3, with 13 bases lining up with TRBD2. The germline CDR1 and CDR2 sequences are SEHNR and FQNEAQ (reference sequence). V shed 5 bases and J 4 bases; nucleotides not matched to a gene: 6. This CDR3 has 16 residues. CDR3 in DNA: TGTGCCAGCAGCCGCGGACTAGCGGGAGTCGCAGATACGCAGTATTTT. It encodes CASSRGLAGVADTQYF.

This chain connects TRBV5-1 to TRBJ2-3, with 10 nucleotides matching TRBD1. Per the germline V gene, CDR1 is SGHRS and CDR2 is YFSETQ. Trimming took 1 base from V and 2 from J; bases not matched to a gene: 7. CDR3 length equals 17 residues. Here the CDR3 reads CASSLLPGQGVTDTQYF. CDR3 nucleotide sequence: TGCGCCAGCAGCTTGCTCCCCGGACAGGGGGTCACAGATACGCAGTATTTT.

This clonotype was counted many times. The rearrangement uses TRBV7-2 and TRBJ2-4; TRBD2 is a possible D gene (6 bases). The germline CDR1 and CDR2 sequences are SGHTA and FQGNSA. The CDR3 runs 19 residues. Trimming shortened V by 0 bases and J by 9 bases, and 27 bases separated the two germline ends. The CDR3 sequence is CASSLARFRDSLDDSIQYF. The CDR3 nucleotides read TGTGCCAGCAGCTTAGCTCGCTTCAGGGACTCCTTAGACGACAGCATTCAGTACTTC.

This clonotype was seen more than once but under ten times. The gene calls are TRBV27 and TRBJ1-2, with TRBD1 identical over 7 bases. V shed 5 bases and J 7 bases; nucleotides not matched to a gene: 4. This CDR3 contains 12 residues. The germline gives CDR1 MNHEY, CDR2 SMNVEV (reference sequence). The CDR3 loop reads CASSTTGSGYTF. The CDR3 region has the DNA TGTGCCAGCAGTACGACAGGGTCTGGCTACACCTTC.

The chain carries TRBV28 and TRBJ2-7; 7 nucleotides match TRBD2. V gave up 2 bases and J gave up 5 bases; unmatched junction bases: 6. CDR3 length equals 14 residues. Germline V gene lookup returns CDR1 MDHEN and CDR2 SYDVKM. The CDR3 DNA is TGTGCCAGCAGTTTAAGGGAGGGATCGGACGAGCAGTACTTC. It yields the protein CASSLREGSDEQYF.

This chain uses TRBV9 with TRBJ2-3; D not resolved. This CDR3 has 13 residues. The V end was cut by 4 bases, the J end by 5 bases, with 11 bases between. Per the germline V gene, CDR1 is SGDLS and CDR2 is YYNGEE. The CDR3 here is CASSFGHKDTQYF. In DNA, the CDR3 is TGTGCCAGCAGCTTCGGGCACAAAGATACGCAGTATTTT.

The V and J genes are TRBV14 and TRBJ1-5; the match to TRBD1 covers 7 bases. CDR1 is SGHDN, CDR2 FVKESK, per germline. The CDR3 has 18 residues. The ends lost 4 bases at V and 7 bases at J; junction bases unmatched: 19. The CDR3 DNA sequence: TGTGCCAGCAGCCTAGATTTCGGGCACAGGGGCGTCATACAGCCCCAGCATTTT. Protein sequence: CASSLDFGHRGVIQPQHF.

This clonotype was found many times. The chain carries TRBV19 and TRBJ2-1; TRBD1 matches at 8 bases. The junction had 7 bases not matched to a gene; V was cut back by 3 bases and J by 12 bases. The CDR3 loop spans 13 amino acids. From germline, CDR1 is LNHDA and CDR2 SQIVND (reference sequence). Written as DNA, the CDR3 is TGTGCCAGTAGTATGGGTCAGGGGGCTTCGCAGTTCTTC. Translation gives CASSMGQGASQFF.

This chain links TRBV10-3 with TRBJ2-5; 8 nucleotides match TRBD2. The germline gives CDR1 ENHRY, CDR2 SYGVKD. V gave up 8 bases and J gave up 4 bases; unmatched junction bases: 9. The CDR3 sequence is 14 residues long. The CDR3 DNA follows: TGTGCCATCGGAACCAGCGGGGGCTTAGAGACCCAGTACTTC. This encodes CAIGTSGGLETQYF.

The chain uses TRBV12-3 or TRBV12-4 and TRBJ2-2; 10 bases map to TRBD2. The CDR3 has 22 residues. The V gene end was trimmed by 5 bases and the J gene end by 0 bases; junction bases not matched to a gene: 21. CDR3 amino acids: CASSVRARFGLAGVSNTGELFF. In DNA, the CDR3 is TGTGCCAGCAGTGTTCGGGCACGGTTCGGGCTAGCGGGAGTCTCGAACACCGGGGAGCTGTTTTTT.

This clonotype counts as medium-sized. This chain links TRBV7-6 with TRBJ2-1, with TRBD2 matching over 9 bases. Germline V gives CDR1 SGHVS, CDR2 FNYEAQ. CDR3 length: 15 residues. After removal of 3 bases from V and 2 bases from J, the junction contained 2 bases not matched to a gene. CDR3 DNA sequence: TGTGCCAGCAGCTTCGAGCGGGGGGCCTACAATGAGCAGTTCTTC. It is translated as CASSFERGAYNEQFF.

V usage is TRBV7-3 and J usage is TRBJ1-6, with D tentatively TRBD1 (5 bases). The CDR3 is made up of 14 amino acids. Germline V gene data show CDR1 as SGHTA and CDR2 as FQGTGA. Trimming removed 1 base from V and 7 bases from J, with 8 bases in between. The CDR3: CASSLIGGNSPLHF. The CDR3, as DNA: TGTGCCAGCAGCTTAATCGGGGGGAATTCACCCCTCCACTTT. The variable domain in full, with the rest retrieved from reference TRBV7-3 and TRBJ1-6, is GAGVSQTPSNKVTEKGKYVELRCDPISGHTALYWYRQSLGQGPEFLIYFQGTGAADDSGLPNDRFFAVRPEGSVSTLKIQRTERGDSAVYLCASSLIGGNSPLHFGNGTRLTVT.

The chain uses TRBV4-1 and TRBJ2-3, with a tentative D call TRBD2 (6 bases). V was shortened by 2 bases and J by 0 bases, with 15 bases between the two germline ends. CDR3 length equals 17 residues. CDR1 is MGHRA, CDR2 YSYEKL, per germline. CDR3 sequence reads: CASSQTRERISTDTQYF. In nucleotides, the CDR3 is TGCGCCAGCAGCCAAACACGGGAGCGGATTAGCACAGATACGCAGTATTTT.

In this sample, this clonotype turned up many times. The gene calls are TRBV6-1 and TRBJ2-3; 10 nucleotides agree with TRBD1. Germline-derived CDR1 and CDR2 are MNHNS and SASEGT. Trimming removed 4 bases from V and 0 bases from J; junction bases left unmatched: 13. The CDR3 loop spans 19 amino acids. CDR3 in DNA: TGTGCCAGCAGTGCGCCCGGGACAGGGGTTTCCCCTAGCACAGATACGCAGTATTTT. The encoded protein is CASSAPGTGVSPSTDTQYF.

The gene calls are TRBV20-1 and TRBJ2-2, with 8 bases lining up with TRBD2. J gave up 4 bases and V 0 bases, and 7 bases lay outside the gene matches. Germline CDR1 DFQATT, CDR2 SNEGSKA (reference sequence). The CDR3 consists of 16 residues. The chain's CDR3 is CSARDKSGGGTGELFF. CDR3 sequence (DNA): TGCAGTGCTAGAGATAAGAGCGGGGGAGGCACCGGGGAGCTGTTTTTT.